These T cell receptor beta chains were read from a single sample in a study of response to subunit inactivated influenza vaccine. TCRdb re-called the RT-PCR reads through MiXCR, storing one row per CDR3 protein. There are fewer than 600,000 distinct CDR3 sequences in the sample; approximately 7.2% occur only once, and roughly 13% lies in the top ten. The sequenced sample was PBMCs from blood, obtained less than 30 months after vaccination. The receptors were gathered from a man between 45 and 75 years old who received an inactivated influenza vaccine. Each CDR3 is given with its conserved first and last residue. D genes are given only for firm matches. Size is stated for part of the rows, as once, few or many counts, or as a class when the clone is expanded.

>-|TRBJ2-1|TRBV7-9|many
TGTGCCAGCAGCCCAGCACGACAGGCCTTGGGTGAGCAGTTCTTC
CASSPARQALGEQFF
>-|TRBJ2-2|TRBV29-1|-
TGCAGCGTTGGACAGGCCCCCGGGGAGCTGTTTTTT
CSVGQAPGELFF
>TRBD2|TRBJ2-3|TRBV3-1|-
TGTGCCAGCAGCCGGGAGCTAGTACTAGCGGGGAGGGATACGCAGTATTTT
CASSRELVLAGRDTQYF
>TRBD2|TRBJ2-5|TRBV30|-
TGTGCCTGGAGTGAGCGGGGGGCCGGGGAGACCCAGTACTTC
CAWSERGAGETQYF
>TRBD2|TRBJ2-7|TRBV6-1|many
TGTGCCAGCAGTGAACTACGTGGGACTAGCTCCCACGAGCAGTACTTC
CASSELRGTSSHEQYF
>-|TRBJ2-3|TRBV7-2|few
TGTGCCAGCAGCCCCGTTTGGGGGTTAGATACGCAGTATTTT
CASSPVWGLDTQYF
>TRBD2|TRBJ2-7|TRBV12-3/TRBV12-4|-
TGTGCCAGCAGTTTAGGTGGGACTAGCGTCTACGAGCAGTACTTC
CASSLGGTSVYEQYF
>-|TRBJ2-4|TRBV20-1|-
TGCAGTGCTAGAGACCGGACGGCCAAAAACATTCAGTACTTC
CSARDRTAKNIQYF
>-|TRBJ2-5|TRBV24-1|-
TGTGCCACCAGTGATTTGCAGGCGGGTTACCAAGAGACCCAGTACTTC
CATSDLQAGYQETQYF
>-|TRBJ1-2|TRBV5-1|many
TGCGCCAGCAGCTTGGTCCCCACCGGTCAGGGAAACTATGGCTACACCTTC
CASSLVPTGQGNYGYTF
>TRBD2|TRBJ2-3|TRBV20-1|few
TGCAGTGCTAGGGTAGCGGGGAACACAGATACGCAGTATTTT
CSARVAGNTDTQYF
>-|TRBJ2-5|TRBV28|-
TGTGCCAGCAGTTTTTCTAAGGGTTTACAAGAGACCCAGTACTTC
CASSFSKGLQETQYF
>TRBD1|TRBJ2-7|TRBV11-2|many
TGTGCCAGCAGCCCCGACAGGGCTGGGGAGCAGTACTTC
CASSPDRAGEQYF
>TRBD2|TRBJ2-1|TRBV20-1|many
TGCAGTGCTAGCGTGGCGGGGGACGGTGAGCAGTTCTTC
CSASVAGDGEQFF
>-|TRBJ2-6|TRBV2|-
TGTGCCAGCAGTGCGTTGACCTTGAGCTCTGGGGCCAACGTCCTGACTTTC
CASSALTLSSGANVLTF
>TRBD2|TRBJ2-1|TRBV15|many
TGTGCCACCAAGAGGGTCCGGGGGGGTACGAACAATGAGCAGTTCTTC
CATKRVRGGTNNEQFF
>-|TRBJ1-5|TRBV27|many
TGTGCCAGCAGTCCCACCCTCGGGCGGGCCAATCAGCCCCAGCATTTT
CASSPTLGRANQPQHF
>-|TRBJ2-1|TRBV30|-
TGTGCCTGGAGTGTACTGGGCAGGGAGCAGTTCTTC
CAWSVLGREQFF
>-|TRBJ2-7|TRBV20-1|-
TGCAGTGCTACCCTGATGGTGACCTACGAGCAGTACTTC
CSATLMVTYEQYF
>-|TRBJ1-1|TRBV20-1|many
TGCAGTGCTAGGGGACTTGGGGGGAACACTGAAGCTTTCTTT
CSARGLGGNTEAFF
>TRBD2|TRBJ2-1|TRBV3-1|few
TGTGCCAGCAGCAATCGACTAGCGGGGAACCACAATGAGCAGTTCTTC
CASSNRLAGNHNEQFF
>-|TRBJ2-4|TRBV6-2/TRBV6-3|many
TGTGCCAGCAGTCGGACAGAAAACATTCAGTACTTC
CASSRTENIQYF
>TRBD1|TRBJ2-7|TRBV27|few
TGTGCCAGCAGTTTAGTGAGTGGACAGGGATGGTACGAGCAGTACTTC
CASSLVSGQGWYEQYF
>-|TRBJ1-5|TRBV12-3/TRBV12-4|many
TGTGCCAGCAGCCCCAGACATAGCAATCAGCCCCAGCATTTT
CASSPRHSNQPQHF
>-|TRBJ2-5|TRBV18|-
TGTGCCAGCTCACCACAAATGTTCCGAGAGACCCAGTACTTC
CASSPQMFRETQYF
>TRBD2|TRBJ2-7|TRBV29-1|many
TGCAGCGTTGCCGGGACTAGCGGCTACGAGCAGTACTTC
CSVAGTSGYEQYF
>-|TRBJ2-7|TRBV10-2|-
TGCGCCAGCAGAGAGGGCAGATACGAGCAGTACTTC
CASREGRYEQYF
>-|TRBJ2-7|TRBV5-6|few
TGTGCCAGCAGCTTGTCCTACCCGACCTACGAGCAGTACTTC
CASSLSYPTYEQYF
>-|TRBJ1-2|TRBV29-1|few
TGCAGCGTTGTTGAGGAAGCCTATGGCTACACCTTC
CSVVEEAYGYTF
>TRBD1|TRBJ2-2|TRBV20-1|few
TGCAGTGCTCTAGGGCCAACAGGGGGCGCCGGCGGGGAGCTGTTTTTT
CSALGPTGGAGGELFF
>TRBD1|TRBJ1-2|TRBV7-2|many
TGTGCCAGCAGCCCCTCCAGGGGGGCGGACTATGGCTACACCTTC
CASSPSRGADYGYTF
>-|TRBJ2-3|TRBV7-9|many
TGTGCCAGCAGCTTGAGGCTAGCAGATACGCAGTATTTT
CASSLRLADTQYF
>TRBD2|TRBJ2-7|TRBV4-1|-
TGCGCCAGCAGCCAGGTAGCGGGCCGTACCCCCTACGAGCAGTACTTC
CASSQVAGRTPYEQYF
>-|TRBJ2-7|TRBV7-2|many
TGTGCCAGCAGCTTAGTGCTCGAGCAGTACTTC
CASSLVLEQYF
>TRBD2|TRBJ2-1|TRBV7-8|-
TGTGCCAGCTCGCCGGGTGCTAGCGGGAGTGGGGAGCAGTTCTTC
CASSPGASGSGEQFF
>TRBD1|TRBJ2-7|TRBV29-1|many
TGCAGCGTTGTCAGGGGGCCCTACGAGCAGTACTTC
CSVVRGPYEQYF
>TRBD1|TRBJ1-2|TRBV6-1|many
TGTGCCAGCACCCGGACAGGGGGAGAGAACTATGGCTACACCTTC
CASTRTGGENYGYTF
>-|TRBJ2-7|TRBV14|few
TGTGCCAGCAGCCAAGAGTTCTCATCGCTCTACGAGCAGTACTTC
CASSQEFSSLYEQYF
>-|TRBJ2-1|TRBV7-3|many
TGTGCCAGCAGCTTCGGGAGAGACGGTGAGCAGTTCTTC
CASSFGRDGEQFF
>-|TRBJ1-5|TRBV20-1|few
TGCAGTGCTAGAGTCCGCAAACCTCATCAGCCCCAGCATTTT
CSARVRKPHQPQHF
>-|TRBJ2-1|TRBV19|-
TGTTCCAGTAGTATCGCACGGGATCGTGAGCAGTTCTTC
CSSSIARDREQFF
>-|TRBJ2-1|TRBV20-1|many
TGCAGTGCTAGGTACAGGGAGCATTGGTACAATGAGCAGTTCTTC
CSARYREHWYNEQFF
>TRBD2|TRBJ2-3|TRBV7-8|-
TGTGCCAGCAGCTTTGTAGCGGGGGGTGACACAGATACGCAGTATTTT
CASSFVAGGDTDTQYF
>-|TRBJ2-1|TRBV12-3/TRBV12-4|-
TGTGCCTGCAGTTTAGCACGGGCAGTCCGGGGGGCCGCTTACAATGAGCAGTTCTTC
CACSLARAVRGAAYNEQFF
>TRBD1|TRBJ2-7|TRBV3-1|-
TGTGCCAGCAGCCCCTCGGGACAGAGCTACGAGCAGTACTTC
CASSPSGQSYEQYF